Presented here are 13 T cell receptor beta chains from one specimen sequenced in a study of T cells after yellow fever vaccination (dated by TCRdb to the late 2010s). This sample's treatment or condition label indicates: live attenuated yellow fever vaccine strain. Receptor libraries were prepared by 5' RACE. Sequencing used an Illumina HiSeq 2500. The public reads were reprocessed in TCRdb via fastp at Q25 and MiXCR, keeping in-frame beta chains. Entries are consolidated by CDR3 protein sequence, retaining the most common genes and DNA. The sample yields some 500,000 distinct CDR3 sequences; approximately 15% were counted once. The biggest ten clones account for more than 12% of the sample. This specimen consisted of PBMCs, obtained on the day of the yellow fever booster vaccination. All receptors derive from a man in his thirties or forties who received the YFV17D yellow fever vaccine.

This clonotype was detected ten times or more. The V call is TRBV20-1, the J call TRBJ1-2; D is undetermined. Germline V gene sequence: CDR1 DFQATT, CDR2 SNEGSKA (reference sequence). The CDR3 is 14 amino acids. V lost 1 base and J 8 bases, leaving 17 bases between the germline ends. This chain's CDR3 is CSARGREGSGGYTF. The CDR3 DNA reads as TGCAGTGCTAGAGGCCGCGAGGGCTCAGGAGGCTACACCTTC.

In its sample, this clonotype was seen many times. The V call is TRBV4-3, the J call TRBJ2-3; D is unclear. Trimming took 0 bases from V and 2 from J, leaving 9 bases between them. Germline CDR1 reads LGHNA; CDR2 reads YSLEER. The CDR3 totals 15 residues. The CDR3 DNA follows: TGCGCCAGCAGCCAAGATGGCAGCCCCACAGATACGCAGTATTTT. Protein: CASSQDGSPTDTQYF.

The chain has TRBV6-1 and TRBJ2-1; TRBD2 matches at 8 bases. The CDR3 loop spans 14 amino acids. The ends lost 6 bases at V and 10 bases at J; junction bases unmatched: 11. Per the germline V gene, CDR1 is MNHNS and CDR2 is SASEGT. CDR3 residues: CASSSGLVEREQFF. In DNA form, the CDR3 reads TGTGCCAGCAGCTCGGGACTAGTCGAACGCGAGCAGTTCTTC.

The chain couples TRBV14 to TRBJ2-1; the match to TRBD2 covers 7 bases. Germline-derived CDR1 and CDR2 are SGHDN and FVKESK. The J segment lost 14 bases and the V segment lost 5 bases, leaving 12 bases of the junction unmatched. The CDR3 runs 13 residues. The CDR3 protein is CASSSFGGEEKFF. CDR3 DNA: TGTGCCAGCAGCTCCTTTGGGGGGGAGGAAAAGTTCTTC. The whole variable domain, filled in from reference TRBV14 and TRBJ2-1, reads EAGVTQFPSHSVIEKGQTVTLRCDPISGHDNLYWYRRVMGKEIKFLLHFVKESKQDESGMPNNRFLAERTGGTYSTLKVQPAELEDSGVYFCASSSFGGEEKFFGPGTRLTVL.

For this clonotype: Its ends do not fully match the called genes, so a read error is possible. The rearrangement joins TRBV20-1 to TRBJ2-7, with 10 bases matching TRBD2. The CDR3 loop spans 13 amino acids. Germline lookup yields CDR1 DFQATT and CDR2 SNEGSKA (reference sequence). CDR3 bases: TGCAGTGCTCCCCCGGGACTAGCGCCGGGGTGGGACTTC. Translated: CSAPPGLAPGWDF.

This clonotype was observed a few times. CDR3 nucleotides: TGTGCCAGCAGCTTGGCCAAGGCCCCCTCTGGGGCCAACGTCCTGACTTTC. Translated: CASSLAKAPSGANVLTF. The chain is built from TRBV5-4 and TRBJ2-6; D is unclear. Germline CDR1 SGHNT, CDR2 YYREEE (reference sequence). The V gene lost 0 bases and the J gene lost 0 bases, with 10 bases spanning the gap. The CDR3 consists of 17 residues. The full variable domain, with the rest looked up from reference TRBV5-4 and TRBJ2-6, is ETGVTQSPTHLIKTRGQQVTLRCSSQSGHNTVSWYQQALGQGPQFIFQYYREEENGRGNFPPRFSGLQFPNYSSELNVNALELDDSALYLCASSLAKAPSGANVLTFGAGSRLTVL.

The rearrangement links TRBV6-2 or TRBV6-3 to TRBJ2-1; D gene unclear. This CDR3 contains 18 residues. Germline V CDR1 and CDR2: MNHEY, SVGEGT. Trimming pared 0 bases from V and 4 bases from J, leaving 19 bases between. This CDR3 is CASSYSTGLLVGYNEQFF. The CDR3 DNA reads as TGTGCCAGCAGTTACTCGACGGGTCTTCTCGTCGGGTACAATGAGCAGTTCTTC.

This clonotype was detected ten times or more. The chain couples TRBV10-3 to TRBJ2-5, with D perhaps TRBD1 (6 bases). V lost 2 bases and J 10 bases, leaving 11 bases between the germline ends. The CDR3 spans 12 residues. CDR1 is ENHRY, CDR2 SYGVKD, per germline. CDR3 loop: CAISEGTRGQYF. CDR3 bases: TGTGCCATCAGTGAGGGGACCAGGGGCCAGTACTTC.

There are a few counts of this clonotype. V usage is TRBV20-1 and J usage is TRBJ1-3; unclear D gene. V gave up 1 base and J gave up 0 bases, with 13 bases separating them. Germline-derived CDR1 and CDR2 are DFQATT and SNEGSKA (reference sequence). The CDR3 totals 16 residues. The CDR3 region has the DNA TGCAGTGCTAGAGCTCCCCGGAACGGCTCTGGAAACACCATATATTTT. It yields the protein CSARAPRNGSGNTIYF.

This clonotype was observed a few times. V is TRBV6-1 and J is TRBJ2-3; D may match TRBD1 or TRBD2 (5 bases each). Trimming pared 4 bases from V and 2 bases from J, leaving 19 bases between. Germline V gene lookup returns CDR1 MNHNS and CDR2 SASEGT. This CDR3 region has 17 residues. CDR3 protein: CASSARGRQGPTDTQYF. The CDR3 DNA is TGTGCCAGCAGTGCACGGGGCCGACAAGGCCCCACAGATACGCAGTATTTT.

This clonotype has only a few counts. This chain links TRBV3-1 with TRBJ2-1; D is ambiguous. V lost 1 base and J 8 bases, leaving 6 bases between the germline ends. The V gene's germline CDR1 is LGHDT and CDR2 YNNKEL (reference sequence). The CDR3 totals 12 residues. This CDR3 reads CASSQAVYEQFF. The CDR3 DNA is TGTGCCAGCAGCCAAGCGGTGTATGAGCAGTTCTTC.

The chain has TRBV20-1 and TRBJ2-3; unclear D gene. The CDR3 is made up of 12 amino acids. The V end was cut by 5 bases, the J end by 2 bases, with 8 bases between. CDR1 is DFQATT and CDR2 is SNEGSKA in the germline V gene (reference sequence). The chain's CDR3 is CSAVWATDTQYF. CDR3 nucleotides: TGCAGTGCTGTCTGGGCCACAGATACGCAGTATTTT.

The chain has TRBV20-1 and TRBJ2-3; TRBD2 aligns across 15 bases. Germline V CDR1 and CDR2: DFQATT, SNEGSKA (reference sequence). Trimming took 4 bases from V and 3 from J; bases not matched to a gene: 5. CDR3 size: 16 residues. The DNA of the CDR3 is TGCAGTGCTAAGGGGACTAGCGGGAGGCCTACAGATACGCAGTATTTT. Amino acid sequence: CSAKGTSGRPTDTQYF.